This T cell receptor (beta chain) was documented in a study of beta chain features in type 1 diabetes. For the study at large: Cell yields, gender and age were similar in healthy donors and patients.

Looked up from germline, CDR1 is MNHNY and CDR2 is SVGAGI (reference sequence). V lost 2 bases and J lost 5, with 3 bases in between. The CDR3 has 11 residues. All of the isolated RNA was reverse transcribed, so expressed TCRB transcripts were sequenced. The data were produced by immunoSEQ multiplex PCR, yet TCRdb's version contains in-frame clones alone and is incomplete. The sample consists of 230,000 or so clones, 16% of them appearing once. One heparinised draw of blood, averaging about 120 mL, came from each donor. Points on this clone: The antigen is unknown.

Study results and limitations: Patients with Type 1 diabetes showed moderately but significantly shorter TCRB CDR3s in all four CD4+ subsets.

The chain couples TRBV6-6 to TRBJ2-5; D remains ambiguous. The TCR comes from a young man with type 1 diabetes. The sequenced material came from naive CD4+ T cells from blood. CDR3 DNA sequence: TGTGCCAGCAGTTACAGGGAGACCCAGTACTTC. Translating it yields CASSYRETQYF.